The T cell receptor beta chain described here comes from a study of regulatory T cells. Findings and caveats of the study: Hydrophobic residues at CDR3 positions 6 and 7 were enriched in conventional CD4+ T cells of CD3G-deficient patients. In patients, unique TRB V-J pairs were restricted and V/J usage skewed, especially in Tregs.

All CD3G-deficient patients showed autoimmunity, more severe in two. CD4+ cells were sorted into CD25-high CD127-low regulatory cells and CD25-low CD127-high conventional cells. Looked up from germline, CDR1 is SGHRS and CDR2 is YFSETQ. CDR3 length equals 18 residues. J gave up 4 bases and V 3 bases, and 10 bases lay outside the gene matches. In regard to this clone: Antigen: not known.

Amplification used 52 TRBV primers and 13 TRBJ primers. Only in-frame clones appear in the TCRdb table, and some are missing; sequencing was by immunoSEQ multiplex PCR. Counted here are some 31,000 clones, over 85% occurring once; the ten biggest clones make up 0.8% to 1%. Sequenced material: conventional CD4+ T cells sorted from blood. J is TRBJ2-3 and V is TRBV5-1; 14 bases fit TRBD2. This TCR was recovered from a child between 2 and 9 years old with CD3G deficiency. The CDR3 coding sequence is TGCGCCAGCAGCTCCACCGGGACTAGCGGGAGATATCCAGATACGCAGTATTTT. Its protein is CASSSTGTSGRYPDTQYF.